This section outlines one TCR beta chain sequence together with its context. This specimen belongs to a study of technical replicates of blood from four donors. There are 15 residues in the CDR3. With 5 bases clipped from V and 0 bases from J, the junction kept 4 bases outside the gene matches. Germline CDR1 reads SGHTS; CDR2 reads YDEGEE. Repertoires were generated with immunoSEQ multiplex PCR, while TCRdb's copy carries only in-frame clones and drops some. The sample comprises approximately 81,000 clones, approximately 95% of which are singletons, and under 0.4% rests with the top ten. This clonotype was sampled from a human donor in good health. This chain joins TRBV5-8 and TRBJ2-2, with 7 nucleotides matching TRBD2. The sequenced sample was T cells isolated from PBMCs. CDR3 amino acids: CASRPGTTNTGELFF. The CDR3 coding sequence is TGTGCCAGCAGGCCCGGGACTACGAACACCGGGGAGCTGTTTTTT.